The 22 T cell receptor beta chains listed next were all sequenced from one sample in a study of cytomegalovirus exposure and HLA in healthy donors. It was with 60 Vbeta and 13 Jbeta primers that the PCR ran. The assay was immunoSEQ multiplex PCR, and TCRdb's table has in-frame clones only and misses some. Of around 100,000 clones in the sample, roughly 80% were seen once. Sequencing was done on a sample of PBMCs. Every receptor here comes from a woman younger than 45 in good health and CMV-seropositive.

The chain couples TRBV6-6 to TRBJ1-1, with 7 bases fitting TRBD1. The CDR3 totals 12 residues. From germline, CDR1 is MNHNY and CDR2 SVGAGI (reference sequence). J gave up 9 bases and V 7 bases, and 8 bases lay outside the gene matches. The CDR3 region has the DNA TGTGCCAGCACCGACCGGGACAGACAAGCTTTCTTT. This sequence encodes CASTDRDRQAFF.

This clone was observed a handful of times. This sequence joins TRBV19 and TRBJ1-2, with D perhaps TRBD1 (5 bases). Per the germline V gene, CDR1 is LNHDA and CDR2 is SQIVND (reference sequence). The CDR3 is made up of 13 amino acids. Trimming removed 3 bases from V and 10 bases from J, with 15 bases in between. The CDR3, as DNA: TGTGCCAGTAGTATTGGCCAGGGTAAATTCTACACCTTC. Its protein product is CASSIGQGKFYTF. Combining the CDR3 with reference TRBV19 and TRBJ1-2 gives the whole variable domain DGGITQSPKYLFRKEGQNVTLSCEQNLNHDAMYWYRQDPGQGLRLIYYSQIVNDFQKGDIAEGYSVSREKKESFPLTVTSAQKNPTAFYLCASSIGQGKFYTFGSGTRLTVV.

The V call is TRBV30, the J call TRBJ2-7; D perhaps matches TRBD1 (5 bases). The germline V gene encodes CDR1 GTSNPN and CDR2 SVGIG (reference sequence). Deletions cut 5 bases from V and 5 bases from J, with 16 bases between. This CDR3 is built from 13 residues. The CDR3, as DNA: TGTGCCTGGGACAAACGACAGTACCACGAGCAGTACTTC. Its translation: CAWDKRQYHEQYF. The full variable domain, rest sourced from reference TRBV30 and TRBJ2-7, is SQTIHQWPATLVQPVGSPLSLECTVEGTSNPNLYWYRQAAGRGLQLLFYSVGIGQISSEVPQNLSASRPQDRQFILSSKKLLLSDSGFYLCAWDKRQYHEQYFGPGTRLTVT.

The gene calls are TRBV7-9 and TRBJ1-1, with 8 bases matching TRBD1. The V and J ends lost 5 bases and 1 base, in that order; junction bases with no gene match: 9. CDR3 length equals 16 residues. Per the germline V gene, CDR1 is SEHNR and CDR2 is FQNEAQ (reference sequence). CDR3: CASSKRQGTTNTEAFF. Here the CDR3 DNA reads TGTGCCAGCAGCAAGAGACAGGGGACTACGAACACTGAAGCTTTCTTT.

The J gene is TRBJ2-1, the V gene TRBV2; 7 nucleotides agree with TRBD2. The CDR3 consists of 14 residues. Looked up from germline, CDR1 is SNHLY and CDR2 is FYNNEI. The V gene end was trimmed by 2 bases and the J gene end by 7 bases; junction bases not matched to a gene: 5. This CDR3 reads CASSESSGGNEQFF. The DNA for the CDR3 is TGTGCCAGCAGTGAATCTAGCGGAGGGAATGAGCAGTTCTTC.

V is TRBV27 and J is TRBJ2-5; D possibly corresponds to TRBD2 (6 bases). V was clipped by 6 bases and J by 6 bases, with 11 bases between them. The CDR3 loop spans 12 amino acids. Germline CDR1 MNHEY, CDR2 SMNVEV (reference sequence). CDR3 in DNA: TGTGCCAGCAGGGAGGGCCTCCAGACCCAGTACTTC. Translating gives CASREGLQTQYF.

Remarks on this clone: Since no conserved phenylalanine or tryptophan closes the CDR3, a read error is the likely cause. The limits of the CDR3 on the DNA are not certain, so only TCRdb's listed CDR3 is given. This chain joins TRBV9 and TRBJ1-1. Per germline, CDR1 SGDLS and CDR2 YYNGEE. The CDR3 extends over 8 residues, inclusive of both ends. The CDR3 spells CASSVSSR.

As regards this clone: This sample also contains other DNA sequences that code for the same CDR3. The V call is TRBV10-2, the J call TRBJ1-2; possibly TRBD1 for D (5 bases). The CDR3 has 14 residues. Trimming pared 2 bases from V and 2 bases from J, leaving 9 bases between. The germline CDR1 and CDR2 sequences are WSHSY and SAAADI. Written as DNA, the CDR3 is TGCGCCAGCAGTGAGGACAGAGCGAACTATGGCTACACCTTC. Amino acids: CASSEDRANYGYTF.

The genes are TRBV30 and TRBJ2-4, with 11 bases lining up with TRBD2. CDR1 and CDR2 from the germline V gene are GTSNPN and SVGIG (reference sequence). CDR3 length: 18 amino acids. Trimming took 3 bases from V and 7 from J; bases not matched to a gene: 17. The CDR3 bases are TGTGCCTGGAGACCGGGGGTAGCGGGAGGGCAGATCCGGAACATTCAGTACTTC. This codes for CAWRPGVAGGQIRNIQYF.

The rearrangement links TRBV11-3 to TRBJ2-1, with 7 bases identical to TRBD2. CDR3 length equals 18 residues. CDR1 is SGHNT and CDR2 is YENEEA in the germline V gene. The J segment lost 6 bases and the V segment lost 5 bases, leaving 19 bases of the junction unmatched. For the CDR3, the DNA is TGTGCCAGCAGCCCCCTCTTAAGGGAGGGCCGGGTTGGCAATGAGCAGTTCTTC. This translates into CASSPLLREGRVGNEQFF.

This clone was seen a handful of times. The V call is TRBV19, the J call TRBJ2-1; 9 nucleotides agree with TRBD2. CDR1 is LNHDA and CDR2 is SQIVND in the germline V gene (reference sequence). J lost 5 bases, V lost 9 bases, and 8 bases had no gene match. This CDR3 has 14 amino acids. CDR3 nucleotides: TGTGCCAGCACCTGGACTAGCGAGCACAATGAGCAGTTCTTC. It codes for CASTWTSEHNEQFF.

The sample holds one count of this clone. The chain combines TRBV5-8 with TRBJ2-5; the D gene is possibly TRBD2 (6 bases). There are 14 residues in the CDR3. The V and J ends lost 4 bases and 2 bases respectively, with 12 bases between them. Germline lookup yields CDR1 SGHTS and CDR2 YDEGEE. The CDR3 reads CASSIGTPQETQYF. The CDR3 DNA follows: TGTGCCAGCAGCATTGGGACTCCGCAAGAGACCCAGTACTTC.

The chain joins TRBV15 to TRBJ1-4; 8 positions agree with TRBD1. The junction had 3 bases not matched to a gene; V was cut back by 4 bases and J by 8 bases. CDR1 is LNHNV, CDR2 YYDKDF, per germline (reference sequence). The CDR3 consists of 13 residues. CDR3 amino acids: CATSTAGGEKLFF. The CDR3 DNA is TGTGCCACCAGCACGGCAGGGGGCGAAAAACTGTTTTTT.

The V and J genes are TRBV6-5 and TRBJ1-2; D remains unclear. Trimming shortened V by 10 bases and J by 3 bases, and 12 bases separated the two germline ends. The CDR3 contains 12 residues. From germline, CDR1 is MNHEY and CDR2 SVGAGI. The CDR3 sequence is CATSFPDYGYTF. The CDR3 DNA reads TGTGCCACCTCGTTCCCGGACTATGGCTACACCTTC.

The chain carries TRBV11-2 and TRBJ2-5; TRBD2 matches at 12 bases. Germline assignment: CDR1 SGHAT and CDR2 FQNNGV. Unmatched junction bases numbered 6, after V lost 1 base and J lost 3 bases. This CDR3 contains 17 residues. CDR3 DNA sequence: TGTGCCAGCAGCTTAGGGGTGACTAGCGGGGGAGAAGAGACCCAGTACTTC. Protein: CASSLGVTSGGEETQYF.

This chain uses TRBV19 with TRBJ2-5; no clear D gene. V dropped 5 bases and J dropped 3 bases, with 13 bases sitting between them. The CDR3 has 14 residues. Germline V gene lookup returns CDR1 LNHDA and CDR2 SQIVND (reference sequence). The chain's CDR3 is CASSETHVEETQYF. The CDR3 coding sequence is TGTGCCAGTAGTGAGACTCATGTCGAAGAGACCCAGTACTTC.

V is TRBV18 and J is TRBJ2-7; D is perhaps TRBD2 (5 bases). This CDR3 has 16 residues. V lost 2 bases and J lost 4, with 18 bases in between. The germline V gene encodes CDR1 KGHSH and CDR2 LQKENI. The chain's CDR3 is CASSPEGLWILYEQYF. The CDR3 nucleotides are TGTGCCAGCTCACCAGAGGGTCTGTGGATTTTGTACGAGCAGTACTTC.

The chain couples TRBV7-7 to TRBJ2-2; 7 nucleotides agree with TRBD2. Germline V gene sequence: CDR1 SSHAT, CDR2 FNYEAQ (reference sequence). The CDR3 consists of 15 residues. In nucleotides, the CDR3 is TGTGCTAGCGCCCCCTCGGGAGGTTACACCGGGGAGCTGTTTTTT. It encodes CASAPSGGYTGELFF.

The chain is built from TRBV6-1 and TRBJ2-1; D possibly corresponds to TRBD2 (5 bases). V lost 2 bases and J 0 bases, leaving 11 bases between the germline ends. Germline CDR1 and CDR2: MNHNS and SASEGT. The CDR3 is 16 residues long. For the CDR3, the DNA is TGTGCCAGCAGTGAACATAGGACTTTCTCCTACAATGAGCAGTTCTTC. It encodes CASSEHRTFSYNEQFF.

The chain carries TRBV21-1 and TRBJ2-1; the table's D call TRBD2 went unverified against the DNA. TRBV21-1 is recorded as a pseudogene. CDR3 length: 18 amino acids. CDR3 protein: CASNFSGTDGSRYNEQFF. Here the CDR3 DNA reads TGTGCCAGCAATTTCAGCGGGACTGATGGAAGCCGCTACAATGAGCAGTTCTTC.

The chain uses TRBV19 and TRBJ2-7; D call uncertain. Germline values: CDR1 LNHDA, CDR2 SQIVND (reference sequence). V lost 5 bases, J lost 8 bases, and 10 bases lay in between. The CDR3 runs to 11 residues. Here the CDR3 reads CASSGGWKQYF. DNA for the CDR3: TGTGCCAGTAGTGGCGGTTGGAAGCAGTACTTC.

This clone was seen a few times. The chain links TRBV10-2 to TRBJ1-1; 8 bases are a match to TRBD1. Trimming cost V 6 bases and J 4 bases; bases outside gene matches: 4. The CDR3 loop spans 13 amino acids. Germline V CDR1 and CDR2: WSHSY, SAAADI. The CDR3 DNA reads TGCGCCAGCAGCAAAACAGGGGGCACTGAAGCTTTCTTT. Translating gives CASSKTGGTEAFF.